Below are 7 T cell receptor beta chains sequenced from a single sample in a study of T cells after yellow fever vaccination (dated by TCRdb to between 2017 and 2020). Reading the label with the study, this specimen's treatment or condition is: live attenuated yellow fever vaccine strain. Library construction relied on 5' RACE. Sequenced using an Illumina NovaSeq 6000. TCRdb applied fastp at Q25 and MiXCR to the public reads, then kept only in-frame beta chains. Rows with a matching CDR3 protein are joined into one entry that keeps the most common DNA and genes. This sample comprises some 400,000 distinct CDR3 sequences, 18% of them detected only once. The ten largest clones add up to over 15% of the sample. The sequences come from PBMCs, collected before the yellow fever booster vaccination. The receptors were gathered from a man between 18 and 29 years old who received the YFV17D yellow fever vaccine.

The table lists this clonotype with a few counts. The chain uses TRBV6-5 and TRBJ2-7; 9 positions agree with TRBD1. Germline loops: CDR1 MNHEY, CDR2 SVGAGI. There are 14 residues in the CDR3. V was pared by 5 bases and J by 6 bases, with 8 bases of the junction left unmatched. CDR3: CASSPDRGYAEQYF. In DNA, the CDR3 is TGTGCCAGCAGTCCGGACAGGGGCTACGCCGAGCAGTACTTC.

There are many counts of this clonotype. V usage is TRBV4-3 and J usage is TRBJ1-1; 7 bases are a match to TRBD1. CDR1 is LGHNA and CDR2 is YSLEER in the germline V gene. The CDR3 totals 13 residues. V shed 5 bases and J 6 bases; nucleotides not matched to a gene: 6. The DNA for the CDR3 is TGCGCCAGCAGCTCCTTTCAGGGGGCTGAAGCTTTCTTT. It specifies CASSSFQGAEAFF.

The chain links TRBV20-1 to TRBJ2-5, with TRBD2 identical over 8 bases. Germline CDR1 and CDR2: DFQATT and SNEGSKA (reference sequence). Trimming removed 3 bases from V and 4 bases from J; junction bases left unmatched: 4. CDR3 size: 13 residues. This chain's CDR3 is CSARGTSVETQYF. DNA for the CDR3: TGCAGTGCTAGGGGGACTAGTGTAGAGACCCAGTACTTC.

There are a few counts of this clonotype. The CDR3 loop is CASTLRQDSNQPQHF. CDR3 DNA sequence: TGTGCCAGCACCCTTCGACAGGATAGCAATCAGCCCCAGCATTTT. The chain couples TRBV6-5 to TRBJ1-5; D might be TRBD1 (6 bases). The CDR3 spans 15 residues. The germline V gene has CDR1 MNHEY and CDR2 SVGAGI. Trimming shortened V by 7 bases and J by 0 bases, and 13 bases separated the two germline ends.

The sample holds a few counts of this clonotype. The DNA for the CDR3 is TGTGCCAGCAGCTTCGAGAGGGACTATGGCTACACCTTC. Protein sequence: CASSFERDYGYTF. This sequence joins TRBV5-4 and TRBJ1-2; no clear D gene. There are 13 residues in the CDR3. The V and J ends lost 2 bases and 3 bases respectively, with 8 bases between them. Germline CDR1 and CDR2: SGHNT and YYREEE (reference sequence).

This chain links TRBV5-5 with TRBJ1-5; D uncertain. V dropped 0 bases and J dropped 5 bases, with 6 bases sitting between them. The V gene's germline CDR1 is SGHKS and CDR2 YYEKEE (reference sequence). The CDR3 has 13 amino acids. In DNA form, the CDR3 reads TGTGCCAGCAGCTTGGGAGTTGATCAGCCCCAGCATTTT. It yields the protein CASSLGVDQPQHF. Using reference TRBV5-5 and TRBJ1-5 for the parts outside the CDR3, the full variable domain is DAGVTQSPTHLIKTRGQQVTLRCSPISGHKSVSWYQQVLGQGPQFIFQYYEKEERGRGNFPDRFSARQFPNYSSELNVNALLLGDSALYLCASSLGVDQPQHFGDGTRLSIL.

This clonotype has just a few counts. J is TRBJ1-6 and V is TRBV5-6; the match to TRBD1 covers 10 bases. Germline V gene lookup returns CDR1 SGHDT and CDR2 YYEEEE. Trimming took 1 base from V and 13 from J; bases not matched to a gene: 11. The CDR3 is 16 residues long. The chain's CDR3 is CASSLMGQGTERPLHF. The CDR3 bases are TGTGCCAGCAGCTTGATGGGACAGGGGACGGAAAGGCCCCTCCACTTT.